This T cell receptor beta chain was captured in a study of T-cell reconstitution after alpha-beta-depleted transplantation in children. Study-level results: From newly produced T cells came most of the T-cell counts and diversity one year after transplant. About two months after transplant, alpha-beta T cells reportedly came from several hundred expanded graft clones.

Concerning this clonotype: Antigen unknown.

Germline-derived CDR1 and CDR2 are SNHLY and FYNNEI. Trimming left V 11 bases short and J 2 bases short, with 16 bases between. This CDR3 has 13 residues. TCRbeta library preparation incorporated unique molecular identifiers. TCRdb ran MiXCR on the PCR reads and lists one entry per CDR3 protein. Seen here are about 580,000 distinct CDR3 sequences, more than 20% observed once, and the top ten hold about 14%. The sequence derives from a boy in the first two years of life who had a stem cell transplant for acute myeloid leukemia, so the T cells may come from the graft donor. This specimen consisted of PBMCs, mostly from graft donor cells, obtained 360 days after TCRalphabeta/CD19-depleted stem cell transplant. The V and J genes are TRBV2 and TRBJ2-7, with D unclear. CDR3 region: CAGLAVGPYEQYV. CDR3 in DNA: TGTGCCGGCCTCGCGGTCGGGCCCTACGAGCAGTACGTC.